These 23 T cell receptor beta chains were sequenced from one sample in a study of CD8+CD57+ T cells in acquired aplastic anemia. It was genomic DNA that served as the template for profiling TCR beta VDJ and CDR3. TCRdb itself ran the reads through MiXCR, one entry per CDR3 protein. This sample has over 100,000 distinct CDR3 sequences, with more than 35% found just once. Sequenced sample: sorted CD4+, CD8+, or CD8+CD57+ T cells (not recorded which) from PBMCs. The receptors come from a human donor in good health, serving as a control.

This clonotype was observed at least ten times. The chain has TRBV29-1 and TRBJ1-1; no reliable D call. V was cut by 4 bases and J by 3 bases, with 9 bases left in between. CDR1 is SQVTM and CDR2 is ANQGSEA in the germline V gene. The CDR3 is made up of 12 amino acids. CDR3 loop: CSVATYDTEAFF. CDR3 DNA sequence: TGCAGCGTTGCCACCTACGACACTGAAGCTTTCTTT.

To note about this clonotype: The conserved final phenylalanine or tryptophan is absent from the CDR3, which likely points to a read error. The J gene is TRBJ2-7, the V gene TRBV15; unclear D gene. CDR3 length equals 11 residues. Germline-derived CDR1 and CDR2 are LNHNV and YYDKDF (reference sequence). Trimming took 3 bases from V and 4 from J, leaving 4 bases between them. The CDR3 bases are TGTGCCACCAGCAGTGGTTACGAGCAGTACCTC. Its protein product is CATSSGYEQYL.

This chain links TRBV7-6 with TRBJ2-6; 9 bases agree with TRBD2. CDR1 SGHVS and CDR2 FNYEAQ come from the germline V gene. Trimming took 5 bases from V and 2 from J; bases not matched to a gene: 1. The CDR3 totals 15 residues. DNA for the CDR3: TGTGCCAGCAGCGCGGGAGGGGCTGGGGCCAACGTCCTGACTTTC. It codes for CASSAGGAGANVLTF.

There are a few counts of this clonotype. The chain combines TRBV24-1 with TRBJ2-3, with D perhaps matching TRBD1 (5 bases). Trimming left V 3 bases short and J 11 bases short, with 20 bases between. The CDR3 runs to 15 residues. The germline V gene has CDR1 KGHDR and CDR2 SFDVKD. The CDR3: CATSDTRVRETQQYF. The CDR3 nucleotides read TGTGCCACCAGTGATACCAGGGTTCGTGAGACCCAGCAGTATTTT.

The V call is TRBV15, the J call TRBJ1-5, with no clear D. The CDR3 is made up of 12 amino acids. Germline-derived CDR1 and CDR2 are LNHNV and YYDKDF (reference sequence). V was trimmed by 1 base and J by 7 bases, leaving 5 bases between them. The CDR3 reads CATSRGIQPQHF. The CDR3 nucleotides read TGTGCCACCAGCAGAGGGATCCAGCCCCAGCATTTT.

V usage is TRBV29-1 and J usage is TRBJ1-1, with TRBD1 matching 7 bases. The V segment lost 1 base and the J segment 4 bases; nucleotides outside the gene matches: 9. Germline CDR1 is SQVTM and CDR2 is ANQGSEA. The CDR3 consists of 15 residues. The CDR3 loop reads CSVEGREGAITEAFF. The CDR3 nucleotides are TGCAGCGTTGAAGGTCGAGAGGGGGCGATCACTGAAGCTTTCTTT.

This clonotype was seen at least ten times. The chain joins TRBV9 to TRBJ2-1, with 9 bases aligning to TRBD2. With V trimmed by 0 bases and J by 10 bases, 8 bases remained unmatched. This CDR3 is 15 amino acids long. Germline loops: CDR1 SGDLS, CDR2 YYNGEE. In nucleotides, the CDR3 is TGTGCCAGCAGCGTAGTCGGAGTAGCGGGGGAGGAGCAGTTCTTC. Its translation is CASSVVGVAGEEQFF.

This clonotype was counted only a few times. The chain employs TRBV5-4 and TRBJ2-2; D gene ambiguous. Trimming stripped 7 bases from V and 1 base from J, with 11 bases between. Germline lookup yields CDR1 SGHNT and CDR2 YYREEE (reference sequence). CDR3 size: 14 residues. The CDR3 bases are TGTGCCAGCGCCATGCCGGGGAACACCGGGGAGCTGTTTTTT. It specifies CASAMPGNTGELFF.

There are a few counts of this clonotype. This chain links TRBV30 with TRBJ1-2, with D maybe TRBD1 (6 bases). The V and J ends lost 3 bases and 0 bases respectively, with 17 bases between them. Germline V lookup: CDR1 GTSNPN, CDR2 SVGIG (reference sequence). The CDR3 has 16 residues. The CDR3 protein is CAWRYRALRANYGYTF. CDR3 DNA sequence: TGTGCCTGGAGGTACAGGGCTCTTAGGGCTAACTATGGCTACACCTTC.

The CDR3 here is CASSLIRGGNEQFF. The CDR3 DNA sequence: TGTGCCAGCAGCTTGATCAGGGGAGGCAATGAGCAGTTCTTC. The chain employs TRBV5-5 and TRBJ2-1; either TRBD1 or TRBD2 may supply D (6 bases each). The CDR3 spans 14 residues. V was shortened by 1 base and J by 6 bases, with 11 bases between the two germline ends. In germline, CDR1 is SGHKS, CDR2 YYEKEE (reference sequence).

This clonotype occurred many times. This rearrangement joins TRBV7-2 to TRBJ2-1, with D perhaps matching TRBD1 (6 bases). The CDR3 runs to 17 residues. Germline CDR1 is SGHTA and CDR2 is FQGNSA. The V and J ends lost 5 bases and 12 bases respectively, with 29 bases between them. This CDR3 reads CASSRNRESAPGRRQFF. DNA for the CDR3: TGTGCCAGCAGCCGGAACAGGGAGAGCGCGCCGGGTCGTCGGCAGTTCTTC.

The rearrangement joins TRBV19 to TRBJ1-4, with unresolved D. This CDR3 spans 17 amino acids. Germline CDR1 and CDR2: LNHDA and SQIVND (reference sequence). Trimming cost V 6 bases and J 3 bases, with 20 bases left between them. The CDR3 bases are TGTGCCAGTAGCCGGCACGGTGCGGGAACTTCTAATGAAAAACTGTTTTTT. Amino acids: CASSRHGAGTSNEKLFF.

This clonotype has at least ten counts. The chain has TRBV11-2 and TRBJ1-2, with 10 bases that match TRBD1. This CDR3 spans 14 amino acids. CDR1 is SGHAT, CDR2 FQNNGV, per germline. The ends lost 5 bases at V and 7 bases at J; junction bases unmatched: 7. DNA of the CDR3: TGTGCCAGCAGCGTTTTGGGACAGGGGTTTGGCTACACCTTC. This codes for CASSVLGQGFGYTF.

This clonotype was picked up many times. The J gene is TRBJ2-1, the V gene TRBV4-2; no definite D call. The CDR3 runs 15 residues. V was clipped by 1 base and J by 2 bases, with 9 bases between them. Germline V gene sequence: CDR1 LGHNA, CDR2 YNFKEQ. CDR3 coding DNA: TGTGCCAGCAGCCAAGCCATTGGGACCTACAATGAGCAGTTCTTC. Residues: CASSQAIGTYNEQFF.

In its sample, this clonotype was seen many times. The V gene is TRBV19, the J gene TRBJ1-5, with D perhaps TRBD1 (5 bases). The germline V and J ends were trimmed by 7 bases and 0 bases, with 16 bases remaining between them. The CDR3 is 16 amino acids. The germline CDR1 and CDR2 sequences are LNHDA and SQIVND (reference sequence). CDR3 sequence reads: CASNIGHIYSNQPQHF. CDR3 DNA: TGTGCCAGTAACATCGGACACATCTATAGCAATCAGCCCCAGCATTTT. Combining the CDR3 with reference TRBV19 and TRBJ1-5 gives the whole variable domain DGGITQSPKYLFRKEGQNVTLSCEQNLNHDAMYWYRQDPGQGLRLIYYSQIVNDFQKGDIAEGYSVSREKKESFPLTVTSAQKNPTAFYLCASNIGHIYSNQPQHFGDGTRLSIL.

This clonotype was found many times. V gene TRBV7-9 combines with J gene TRBJ2-3; TRBD2 might be the D (7 bases). The germline V and J ends were trimmed by 2 bases and 3 bases, with 15 bases remaining between them. The CDR3 spans 16 residues. Germline V gene sequence: CDR1 SEHNR, CDR2 FQNEAQ (reference sequence). The CDR3, as DNA: TGTGCCAGCAGCTTAAATAGCCGGGGGGCGACAGATACGCAGTATTTT. This codes for CASSLNSRGATDTQYF.

This clonotype appeared many times. The genes are TRBV28 and TRBJ2-7; 9 bases fit TRBD1. V shed 5 bases and J 4 bases; nucleotides not matched to a gene: 6. The length of the CDR3 is 14 residues. Germline V gives CDR1 MDHEN, CDR2 SYDVKM. The DNA of the CDR3 is TGTGCCAGCAGTACCATGGGACAGGGATACGAGCAGTACTTC. It translates to CASSTMGQGYEQYF.

The chain links TRBV2 to TRBJ1-5, with a weak D call TRBD1 (6 bases). The CDR3 runs to 13 residues. Trimming removed 4 bases at V and 4 bases at J, with 8 bases between. CDR1 and CDR2 (germline): SNHLY, FYNNEI. CDR3 in DNA: TGTGCCAGCAGTGTACAGGGTAATCAGCCCCAGCATTTT. Translation gives CASSVQGNQPQHF. Full variable domain (missing parts from reference TRBV2 and TRBJ1-5): EPEVTQTPSHQVTQMGQEVILRCVPISNHLYFYWYRQILGQKVEFLVSFYNNEISEKSEIFDDQFSVERPDGSNFTLKIRSTKLEDSAMYFCASSVQGNQPQHFGDGTRLSIL.

This clonotype occurred many times. The chain is built from TRBV11-2 and TRBJ2-3; D is perhaps TRBD1 or TRBD2 (5 bases each). V gave up 1 base and J gave up 4 bases, with 12 bases separating them. CDR1 and CDR2 from the germline V gene are SGHAT and FQNNGV. The CDR3 totals 15 residues. The CDR3 protein is CASSLVGAGPDTQYF. The CDR3 nucleotides are TGTGCCAGCAGCTTAGTTGGGGCGGGCCCAGATACGCAGTATTTT.

The genes are TRBV2 and TRBJ2-5; a weak D match, TRBD1 (5 bases). CDR1 and CDR2 (germline): SNHLY, FYNNEI. This CDR3 comprises 15 residues. V was trimmed by 2 bases and J by 5 bases, leaving 15 bases between them. CDR3 region: CASSEMKGFAETQYF. The DNA of the CDR3 is TGTGCCAGCAGTGAAATGAAGGGGTTTGCTGAGACCCAGTACTTC.

This clonotype has a count of ten or more. The rearrangement links TRBV19 to TRBJ2-4; a weak D match, TRBD1 (5 bases). This CDR3 has 13 residues. The germline gives CDR1 LNHDA, CDR2 SQIVND (reference sequence). V gave up 3 bases and J gave up 9 bases, with 12 bases separating them. CDR3 sequence (DNA): TGTGCCAGTAGTATTAAATTGGACACCATTCAGTACTTC. Translation: CASSIKLDTIQYF.

This clonotype was counted many times. The gene calls are TRBV12-3 or TRBV12-4 and TRBJ1-4; 7 bases fit TRBD1. The trim removed 5 bases at V and 3 bases at J, leaving 9 bases unmatched. The CDR3 spans 16 residues. This CDR3 reads CASSPTGLVANEKLFF. The CDR3 DNA is TGTGCCAGCAGTCCGACAGGGTTAGTAGCTAATGAAAAACTGTTTTTT.

The rearrangement uses TRBV15 and TRBJ1-1; D gene uncertain. The CDR3 is 16 amino acids. Trimming removed 0 bases at V and 6 bases at J, with 17 bases between. Germline CDR1 is LNHNV and CDR2 is YYDKDF (reference sequence). CDR3 region: CATSRDLRSPNAEAFF. In DNA, the CDR3 is TGTGCCACCAGCAGAGATCTTAGGAGTCCAAACGCTGAAGCTTTCTTT.